Below are 24 T cell receptor beta chains sequenced from a single sample in a study of T-cell memory formation after mild COVID-19. TCRdb fed the 5' RACE reads into MiXCR, producing one record per CDR3 protein. The data contain 220,000 or so distinct CDR3 sequences, around 9.1% of them singletons. The source material was PBMCs or a T cell subset sorted from them (not recorded which). The receptors derive from a man aged 18 to 30 who had mild COVID-19 (a few samples of this study predate the infection). Cell type and time point are not known.

The chain joins TRBV7-9 to TRBJ2-2; no firm D call. Between the trimmed V and J ends, which lost 2 bases and 6 bases, there was a span of 16 bases. The germline gives CDR1 SEHNR, CDR2 FQNEAQ (reference sequence). The CDR3 spans 16 residues. In DNA, the CDR3 is TGTGCCAGCAGCTTATATGCTACCATCTGGGCCGGGGAGCTGTTTTTT. Its protein is CASSLYATIWAGELFF.

This clonotype showed up just a few times. V is TRBV27 and J is TRBJ1-2; 8 bases match TRBD1. CDR3 length: 15 amino acids. The V gene end was trimmed by 3 bases and the J gene end by 7 bases; junction bases not matched to a gene: 10. Germline lookup yields CDR1 MNHEY and CDR2 SMNVEV (reference sequence). The CDR3 protein is CASSLQADRVAGYTF. DNA for the CDR3: TGTGCCAGCAGTTTGCAAGCGGACAGGGTGGCTGGCTACACCTTC.

This clonotype was detected ten times or more. V and J are TRBV7-9 and TRBJ2-5; D is perhaps TRBD1 (6 bases). Deletions cut 4 bases from V and 0 bases from J, with 9 bases between. CDR1 and CDR2 from the germline V gene are SEHNR and FQNEAQ (reference sequence). This CDR3 has 14 amino acids. The CDR3 sequence: CASSSGTYQETQYF. Here the CDR3 DNA reads TGTGCCAGCAGCTCCGGGACATACCAAGAGACCCAGTACTTC.

The rearrangement uses TRBV10-3 and TRBJ2-1, with 10 bases identical to TRBD2. Per germline, CDR1 ENHRY and CDR2 SYGVKD. V shed 4 bases, J shed 5 bases, and the junction held 2 bases outside the gene matches. This CDR3 spans 14 amino acids. CDR3 amino acids: CAISGTSGDNEQFF. In DNA form, the CDR3 reads TGTGCCATCAGTGGGACTAGCGGTGACAATGAGCAGTTCTTC.

The CDR3 loop is CASSYAQSAGNTIYF. The CDR3 DNA is TGTGCCAGCAGTTACGCACAGTCGGCTGGAAACACCATATATTTT. The chain couples TRBV6-6 to TRBJ1-3, with D unresolved. The CDR3 is 15 amino acids. V lost 2 bases and J 2 bases, leaving 10 bases between the germline ends. Germline V gene sequence: CDR1 MNHNY, CDR2 SVGAGI (reference sequence).

Many counts were recorded for this clonotype. This chain connects TRBV5-1 to TRBJ1-1; D is unresolved. Trimming pared 7 bases from V and 1 base from J, leaving 11 bases between. Germline CDR1 is SGHRS and CDR2 is YFSETQ. The CDR3 has 13 amino acids. In DNA form, the CDR3 reads TGCGCCAGCGGAACAGATTCGAACACTGAAGCTTTCTTT. Translated: CASGTDSNTEAFF.

The CDR3 is CASSYARGPETQYF. DNA of the CDR3: TGTGCCAGCAGTTATGCCCGGGGACCAGAGACCCAGTACTTC. This chain connects TRBV27 to TRBJ2-5; TRBD1 or TRBD2 may be the D gene (5 bases each). The V gene lost 4 bases and the J gene lost 4 bases, with 13 bases spanning the gap. The germline V gene encodes CDR1 MNHEY and CDR2 SMNVEV (reference sequence). The CDR3 covers 14 residues.

This chain connects TRBV12-3 or TRBV12-4 to TRBJ1-1, with D possibly being TRBD1 (5 bases). The CDR3 has 14 residues. Trimming took 5 bases from V and 8 from J, leaving 18 bases between them. Written as DNA, the CDR3 is TGTGCCAGCAGTCAAGCCAGGGAACCAATCGAAGCTTTCTTT. It codes for CASSQAREPIEAFF.

This clonotype has just a few counts. V gene TRBV6-5 combines with J gene TRBJ2-1; D is ambiguous. The V gene's germline CDR1 is MNHEY and CDR2 SVGAGI. The length of the CDR3 is 11 residues. The germline V and J ends were trimmed by 0 bases and 6 bases, with 0 bases remaining between them. The CDR3 here is CASSYSNEQFF. In DNA form, the CDR3 reads TGTGCCAGCAGTTACTCCAATGAGCAGTTCTTC.

This clonotype has just a few counts. This chain uses TRBV14 with TRBJ2-7; D possibly matches TRBD1 or TRBD2 (5 bases each). This CDR3 contains 15 residues. The germline gives CDR1 SGHDN, CDR2 FVKESK. The germline V and J ends were trimmed by 11 bases and 4 bases, with 24 bases remaining between them. CDR3 bases: TGTGCCGGGACCAGAGGCGACATCCCTACATACGAGCAGTACGTC. Translated, it gives CAGTRGDIPTYEQYV.

Only a few counts were recorded for this clonotype. The rearrangement joins TRBV4-2 to TRBJ2-1; TRBD1 aligns across 7 bases. The J segment lost 1 base and the V segment lost 3 bases, leaving 6 bases of the junction unmatched. The CDR3 has 16 residues. Germline loops: CDR1 LGHNA, CDR2 YNFKEQ. CDR3 loop: CASSQGTGASYNEQFF. In nucleotides, the CDR3 is TGTGCCAGCAGCCAGGGAACAGGGGCGTCCTACAATGAGCAGTTCTTC.

As DNA, the CDR3 is TGTGCCAGCAGCTTTAGCGGGGGGACCCTCCGGGAGACCCAGTACTTC. Protein product: CASSFSGGTLRETQYF. The rearrangement uses TRBV9 and TRBJ2-5; 10 bases fit TRBD2. Unmatched junction bases numbered 11, after V lost 4 bases and J lost 5 bases. This CDR3 region has 16 residues. Germline V gene lookup returns CDR1 SGDLS and CDR2 YYNGEE.

The chain is built from TRBV5-1 and TRBJ2-5; 9 bases line up with TRBD1. The CDR3 contains 13 residues. The trim removed 4 bases at V and 5 bases at J, leaving 3 bases unmatched. Germline CDR1 and CDR2: SGHRS and YFSETQ. The CDR3 region is CASSNRGLETQYF. Here the CDR3 DNA reads TGCGCCAGCAGCAACAGGGGGCTGGAGACCCAGTACTTC.

This clonotype appeared a few times. V and J are TRBV5-1 and TRBJ1-1, with D maybe TRBD1 (6 bases). Trimming stripped 8 bases from V and 4 bases from J, with 15 bases between. The CDR3 contains 13 residues. Germline assignment: CDR1 SGHRS and CDR2 YFSETQ. Written as DNA, the CDR3 is TGCGCCAGTACAGGGCAGGGGTTCACTGAAGCTTTCTTT. Protein product: CASTGQGFTEAFF. Together with reference TRBV5-1 and TRBJ1-1, the CDR3 gives the full variable domain: KAGVTQTPRYLIKTRGQQVTLSCSPISGHRSVSWYQQTPGQGLQFLFEYFSETQRNKGNFPGRFSGRQFSNSRSEMNVSTLELGDSALYLCASTGQGFTEAFFGQGTRLTVV.

This clonotype was found many times. This chain connects TRBV20-1 to TRBJ2-3; 13 bases align to TRBD2. The CDR3 sequence is 17 residues long. Unmatched junction bases numbered 11, after V lost 4 bases and J lost 4 bases. Germline assignment: CDR1 DFQATT and CDR2 SNEGSKA (reference sequence). The DNA of the CDR3 is TGCAGTGCTACACTAGCGGGGGGGCCGGGTGGTGCAGATACGCAGTATTTT. It translates to CSATLAGGPGGADTQYF.

This clonotype was observed at least ten times. The V and J genes are TRBV27 and TRBJ1-4, with D possibly being TRBD1 (6 bases). CDR1 MNHEY and CDR2 SMNVEV come from the germline V gene (reference sequence). Trimming shortened V by 6 bases and J by 3 bases, and 26 bases separated the two germline ends. The length of the CDR3 is 19 residues. The CDR3 DNA reads TGTGCCAGCAGCTCGAATCCAAACAGGGCCCTCCTTTCTAATGAAAAACTGTTTTTT. This sequence encodes CASSSNPNRALLSNEKLFF.

This clonotype has at least ten counts. The chain joins TRBV3-1 to TRBJ2-1, with D perhaps TRBD2 (5 bases). The CDR3 totals 13 residues. V lost 2 bases, J lost 10 bases, and 12 bases lay in between. Per the germline V gene, CDR1 is LGHDT and CDR2 is YNNKEL (reference sequence). The CDR3 here is CASSQFLGVEQFF. CDR3 DNA: TGTGCCAGCAGCCAATTCCTGGGAGTCGAGCAGTTCTTC.

This clonotype was counted a few times. DNA for the CDR3: TGCAGCCACGCCTTAGCGGTTACAGATACGCAGTATTTT. It codes for CSHALAVTDTQYF. This chain uses TRBV29-1 with TRBJ2-3, with D possibly matching TRBD2 (6 bases). Germline loops: CDR1 SQVTM, CDR2 ANQGSEA. V lost 8 bases and J 3 bases, leaving 15 bases between the germline ends. This CDR3 region has 13 residues.

This sequence joins TRBV12-3 or TRBV12-4 and TRBJ1-5; D perhaps matches TRBD1 (5 bases). V shed 2 bases and J shed 8 bases, with 10 bases lying between them. The CDR3 runs 13 residues. The DNA for the CDR3 is TGTGCCAGCAGTTTAAGGGGAAGGGAGCCCCAGCATTTT. Residues: CASSLRGREPQHF.

In this sample, this clonotype turned up a few times. This chain connects TRBV15 to TRBJ2-1; D may be TRBD1 or TRBD2 (5 bases each). V lost 0 bases and J lost 6, with 15 bases in between. CDR1 and CDR2 from the germline V gene are LNHNV and YYDKDF (reference sequence). This CDR3 is built from 16 residues. In nucleotides, the CDR3 is TGTGCCACCAGCAGAGATGGGGGTTTCGGCGTCAATGAGCAGTTCTTC. Protein: CATSRDGGFGVNEQFF.

This clonotype was counted many times. J is TRBJ1-3 and V is TRBV5-1; a possible D gene is TRBD1 (5 bases). V lost 4 bases and J lost 0, with 17 bases in between. Per the germline V gene, CDR1 is SGHRS and CDR2 is YFSETQ. This CDR3 is 17 amino acids long. CDR3 loop: CASSPGYRPASGNTIYF. CDR3 in DNA: TGCGCCAGCAGCCCAGGCTACAGGCCTGCCTCTGGAAACACCATATATTTT.

This clonotype showed up many times. This sequence joins TRBV4-3 and TRBJ2-4; 12 bases map to TRBD2. CDR1 is LGHNA and CDR2 is YSLEER in the germline V gene. The length of the CDR3 is 16 residues. The V and J ends lost 1 base and 5 bases, in that order; junction bases with no gene match: 3. The CDR3 DNA sequence: TGCGCCAGCAGCCAAGCCGGGACTAGCGGGCAAAACATTCAGTACTTC. It codes for CASSQAGTSGQNIQYF.

This clonotype was counted many times. This chain joins TRBV6-2 or TRBV6-3 and TRBJ1-1, with D maybe TRBD1 (5 bases). The CDR3 has 14 residues. Germline CDR1 MNHEY, CDR2 SVGEGT. Between the trimmed V and J ends, which lost 6 bases and 4 bases, there was a span of 15 bases. The CDR3 loop reads CASSLLGGGTEAFF. The CDR3 DNA is TGTGCCAGCAGCCTTCTCGGGGGGGGCACTGAAGCTTTCTTT.

Only a few counts were recorded for this clonotype. The rearrangement uses TRBV2 and TRBJ1-2; a possible D gene is TRBD1 (6 bases). The CDR3 has 14 residues. Germline values: CDR1 SNHLY, CDR2 FYNNEI. V shed 6 bases and J shed 5 bases, with 16 bases lying between them. CDR3 DNA: TGTGCCAGCAGCCAACAGGGAGCAGAGTATGGCTACACCTTC. Protein product: CASSQQGAEYGYTF.